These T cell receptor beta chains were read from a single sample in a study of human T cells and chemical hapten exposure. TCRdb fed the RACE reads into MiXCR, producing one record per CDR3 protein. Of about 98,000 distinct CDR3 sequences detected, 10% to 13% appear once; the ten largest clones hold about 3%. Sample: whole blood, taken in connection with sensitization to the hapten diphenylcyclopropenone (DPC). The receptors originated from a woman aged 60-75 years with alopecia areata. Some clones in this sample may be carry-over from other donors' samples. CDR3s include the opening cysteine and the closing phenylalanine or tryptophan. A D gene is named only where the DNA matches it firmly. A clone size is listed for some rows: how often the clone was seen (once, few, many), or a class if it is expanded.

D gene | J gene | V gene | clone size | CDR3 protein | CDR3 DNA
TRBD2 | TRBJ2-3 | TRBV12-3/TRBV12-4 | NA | CASSPQRGVDTQYF | TGTGCCAGCAGTCCCCAGCGGGGGGTAGATACGCAGTATTTT
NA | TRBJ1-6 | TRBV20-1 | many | CSASNRVNSPLHF | TGCAGTGCTAGTAACAGGGTTAATTCACCCCTCCACTTT
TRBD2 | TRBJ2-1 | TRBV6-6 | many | CASSKNHGGELAFF | TGTGCCAGCAGCAAAAATCACGGGGGGGAGCTAGCGTTCTTC
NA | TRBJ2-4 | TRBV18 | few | CASSPQGEWAKNIQYF | TGTGCCAGCTCACCACAGGGGGAATGGGCCAAAAACATTCAGTACTTC
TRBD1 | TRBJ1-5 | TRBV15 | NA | CATSTGQGATSAQHF | TGTGCCACCAGCACCGGACAGGGAGCCACCTCAGCCCAGCATTTT
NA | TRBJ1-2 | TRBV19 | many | CATLRGDATYGYTF | TGTGCCACGTTAAGGGGGGACGCCACCTATGGCTACACCTTC
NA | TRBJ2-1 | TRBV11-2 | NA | CASSLGGAGSPYNEQFF | TGTGCCAGCAGCTTAGGAGGGGCGGGGAGCCCCTACAATGAGCAGTTCTTC
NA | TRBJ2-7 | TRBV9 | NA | CASSVGPASYEQYF | TGTGCCAGCAGCGTAGGTCCAGCCTCCTACGAGCAGTACTTC
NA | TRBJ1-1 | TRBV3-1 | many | CASSQPTGLTEAFF | TGTGCCAGCAGCCAACCCACAGGGTTGACTGAAGCTTTCTTT
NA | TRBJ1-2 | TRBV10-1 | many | CASSESRVNGYTF | TGCGCCAGCAGTGAATCCAGGGTTAATGGCTACACCTTC
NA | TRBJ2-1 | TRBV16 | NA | CASSQFPAGLNEQFF | TGTGCCAGCAGCCAATTTCCGGCAGGGCTGAATGAGCAGTTCTTC
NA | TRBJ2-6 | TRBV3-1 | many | CASSQDRSGANVLTF | TGTGCCAGCAGCCAAGACCGATCTGGGGCCAACGTCCTGACTTTC
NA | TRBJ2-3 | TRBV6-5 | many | CASKLGYADTQYF | TGTGCCAGCAAGTTAGGCTATGCAGATACGCAGTATTTT
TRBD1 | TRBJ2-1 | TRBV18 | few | CASSPPTGFDEQFF | TGTGCCAGCTCACCCCCGACAGGGTTCGATGAGCAGTTCTTC
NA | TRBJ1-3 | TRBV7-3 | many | CASSQAQGNTIYF | TGTGCCAGCAGCCAAGCACAGGGAAACACCATATATTTT
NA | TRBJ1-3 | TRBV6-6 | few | CASSYGDEGNTIYF | TGTGCCAGCAGTTACGGAGACGAGGGAAACACCATATATTTT
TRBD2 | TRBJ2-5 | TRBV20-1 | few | CSASGLAGAVGTQYF | TGCAGTGCTAGCGGCCTAGCGGGGGCCGTCGGGACCCAGTACTTC
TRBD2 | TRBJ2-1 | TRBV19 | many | CASKTSGGYSSYNEQFF | TGTGCCAGTAAGACTAGCGGGGGGTACAGCTCCTACAATGAGCAGTTCTTC
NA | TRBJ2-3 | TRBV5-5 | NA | CASSPIPTGREDTQYF | TGTGCCAGCAGCCCTATCCCAACAGGGAGGGAAGATACGCAGTATTTT
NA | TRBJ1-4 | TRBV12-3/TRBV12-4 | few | CASSFLAAPGEEKLFF | TGTGCCAGCAGTTTTTTGGCTGCCCCGGGGGAGGAAAAACTGTTTTTT
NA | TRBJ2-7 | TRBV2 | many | CASSEGPSYEQYF | TGTGCCAGCAGTGAAGGCCCCTCGTACGAGCAGTACTTC
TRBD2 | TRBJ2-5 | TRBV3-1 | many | CASSQERRASGPKKTQYF | TGTGCCAGCAGCCAAGAACGCAGGGCTAGCGGACCCAAGAAGACCCAGTACTTC
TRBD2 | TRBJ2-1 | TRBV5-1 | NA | CASSFGGLAGETYNEQFF | TGCGCCAGCAGCTTCGGTGGACTAGCGGGGGAAACCTACAATGAGCAGTTCTTC
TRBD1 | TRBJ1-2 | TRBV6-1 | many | CASRAGTDYGYTF | TGTGCCAGCCGTGCCGGGACAGACTATGGCTACACCTTC
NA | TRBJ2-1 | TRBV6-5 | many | CASSYSAGLGKNEQFF | TGTGCCAGCAGTTACTCGGCGGGGTTAGGGAAGAATGAGCAGTTCTTC
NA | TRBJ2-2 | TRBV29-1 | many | CSVEEGSAGELFF | TGCAGCGTTGAAGAGGGATCGGCCGGGGAGCTGTTTTTT
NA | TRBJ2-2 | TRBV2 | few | CASSERQGHTGELFF | TGTGCCAGCAGTGAAAGGCAGGGTCACACCGGGGAGCTGTTTTTT
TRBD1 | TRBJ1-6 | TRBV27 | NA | CASSRTGLMSYNSPLHF | TGTGCCAGCAGTCGGACAGGGTTGATGTCCTATAATTCACCCCTCCACTTT
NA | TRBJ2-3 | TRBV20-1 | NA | CSAGYPGTTVLLDTQYF | TGCAGTGCGGGATACCCGGGGACGACAGTGCTATTAGATACGCAGTATTTT
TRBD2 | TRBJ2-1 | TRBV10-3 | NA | CAIRGLAGSDEQFF | TGTGCCATCAGGGGACTAGCGGGATCCGATGAGCAGTTCTTC
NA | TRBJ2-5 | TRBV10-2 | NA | CASSVTIQETQYF | TGCGCCAGCAGTGTTACTATTCAAGAGACCCAGTACTTC
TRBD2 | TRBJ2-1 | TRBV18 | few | CASSPPGKRGGLSYNEQFF | TGTGCCAGCTCACCACCGGGAAAGCGGGGGGGCCTATCCTACAATGAGCAGTTCTTC
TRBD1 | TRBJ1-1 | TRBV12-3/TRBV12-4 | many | CASLGTGSVGNTEAFF | TGTGCCAGTCTAGGGACAGGGTCTGTAGGGAACACTGAAGCTTTCTTT
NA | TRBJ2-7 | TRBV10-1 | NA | CATSRGRSYEQYF | TGCGCCACGTCCCGGGGCAGGTCCTACGAGCAGTACTTC
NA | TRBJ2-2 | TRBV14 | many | CASSLGHPNTGELFF | TGTGCCAGCAGCCTGGGACACCCGAACACCGGGGAGCTGTTTTTT
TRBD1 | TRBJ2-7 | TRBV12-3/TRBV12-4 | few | CASSLTPGQGIRQYF | TGTGCCAGCAGTCTCACTCCGGGACAGGGTATTCGTCAGTACTTC
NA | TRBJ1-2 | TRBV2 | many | CASSEEGWAYGYTF | TGTGCCAGCAGTGAAGAAGGGTGGGCCTATGGCTACACCTTC
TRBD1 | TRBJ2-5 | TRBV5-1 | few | CASSLGGQPAQYF | TGCGCCAGCAGCTTGGGGGGACAGCCGGCCCAGTACTTC
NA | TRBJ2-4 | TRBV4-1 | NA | CASSQGEVSKNIQYF | TGCGCCAGCAGCCAGGGGGAGGTTTCCAAAAACATTCAGTACTTC